This T cell receptor (beta chain) was found in a study of blood T cell repertoires in COVID-19. Looked up from germline, CDR1 is LNHNV and CDR2 is YYDKDF (reference sequence). Unmatched junction bases numbered 8, after V lost 5 bases and J lost 8 bases. The CDR3 has 13 amino acids. This clone was seen only a few times. Cohorts were assigned according to the clinical history that participants reported. A PCR-confirmed or clinician-diagnosed COVID-19 case had contacted exposed participants within 2 weeks of entry. Assay used: immunoSEQ multiplex PCR; TCRdb lists only in-frame clones, some missing. The data contain roughly 400,000 clones, 80% to 95% of them singletons.

The sample taken for sequencing was PBMCs or T cells enriched from blood (not recorded which). This TCR derives from a woman in her 40s who had been exposed to COVID-19. The chain uses TRBV15 and TRBJ1-2; 7 nucleotides line up with TRBD1. The CDR3 DNA reads as TGTGCCACCAGCCGAACAGGGGTGTTCGGCTACACCTTC. This sequence encodes CATSRTGVFGYTF.